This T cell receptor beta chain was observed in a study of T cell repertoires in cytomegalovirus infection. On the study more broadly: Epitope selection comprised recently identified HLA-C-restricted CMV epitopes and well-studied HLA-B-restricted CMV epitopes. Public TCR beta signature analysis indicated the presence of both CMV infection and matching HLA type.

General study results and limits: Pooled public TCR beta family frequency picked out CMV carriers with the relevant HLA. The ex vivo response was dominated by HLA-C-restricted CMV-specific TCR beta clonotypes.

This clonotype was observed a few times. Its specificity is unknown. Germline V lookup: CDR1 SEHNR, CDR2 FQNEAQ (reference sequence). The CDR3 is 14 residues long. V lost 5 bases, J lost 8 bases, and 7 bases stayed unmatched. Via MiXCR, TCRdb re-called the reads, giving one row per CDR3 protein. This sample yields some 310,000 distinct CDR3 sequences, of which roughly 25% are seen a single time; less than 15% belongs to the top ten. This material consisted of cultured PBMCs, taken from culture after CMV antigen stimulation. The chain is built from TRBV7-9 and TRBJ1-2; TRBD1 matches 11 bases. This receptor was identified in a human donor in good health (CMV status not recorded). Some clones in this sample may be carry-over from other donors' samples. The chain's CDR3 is CASSPWGQGDGYTF. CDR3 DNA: TGTGCCAGCAGCCCGTGGGGACAGGGGGACGGCTACACCTTC. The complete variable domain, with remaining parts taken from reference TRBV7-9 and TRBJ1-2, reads DTGVSQNPRHKITKRGQNVTFRCDPISEHNRLYWYRQTLGQGPEFLTYFQNEAQLEKSRLLSDRFSAERPKGSFSTLEIQRTEQGDSAMYLCASSPWGQGDGYTFGSGTRLTVV.